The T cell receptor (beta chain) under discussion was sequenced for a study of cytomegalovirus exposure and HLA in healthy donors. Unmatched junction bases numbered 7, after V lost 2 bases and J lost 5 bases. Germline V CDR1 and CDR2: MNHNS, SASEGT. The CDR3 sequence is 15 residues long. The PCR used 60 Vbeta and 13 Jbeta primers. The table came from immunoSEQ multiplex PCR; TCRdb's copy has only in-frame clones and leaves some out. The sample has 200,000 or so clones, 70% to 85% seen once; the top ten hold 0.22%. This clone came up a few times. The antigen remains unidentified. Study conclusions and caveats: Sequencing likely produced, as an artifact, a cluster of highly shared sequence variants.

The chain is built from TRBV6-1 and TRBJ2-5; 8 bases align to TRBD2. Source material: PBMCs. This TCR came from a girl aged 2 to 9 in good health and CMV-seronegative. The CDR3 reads CASSESRGGRETQYF. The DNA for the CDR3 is TGTGCCAGCAGTGAATCTCGGGGGGGCCGGGAGACCCAGTACTTC.